This TCR beta chain was sequenced for a study of Ad26.COV2.S vaccination and SARS-CoV-2 variants. TCRdb's copy holds only in-frame clones and misses some; the assay was immunoSEQ multiplex PCR. The sample holds more than 300,000 clones; around four fifths are singletons and the top ten take 2% to 2.5%. In the case of this clone: Its antigen is not identified.

V dropped 6 bases and J dropped 1; count of bases not matched to a gene: 7. CDR1 is SEHNR and CDR2 is FQNEAQ in the germline V gene (reference sequence). The CDR3 consists of 15 residues. Study-wide points: Estimates derived from TCR breadth and depth analyses may have underestimated total T cell responses.

The treatment is: roughly 19 received Ad26.COV2.S at low or high dose, single or two shots; 5 received placebo; per-sample allocation not given. The samples were gathered on day 63 after the first injection of vaccine or placebo. The rearrangement joins TRBV7-9 to TRBJ2-7, with 9 bases matching TRBD1. This TCR was sampled from a person between 18 and 60 years old who received the Ad26.COV2.S COVID-19 vaccine or a placebo. This specimen was peripheral blood, taken in a trial of Ad26.COV2.S vaccine versus placebo. The DNA for the CDR3 is TGTGCCAGCAGGCGGACAGGGGATCAGTCCTACGAGCAGTACTTC. Translation: CASRRTGDQSYEQYF. The whole variable domain, remainder taken from reference TRBV7-9 and TRBJ2-7, is DTGVSQNPRHKITKRGQNVTFRCDPISEHNRLYWYRQTLGQGPEFLTYFQNEAQLEKSRLLSDRFSAERPKGSFSTLEIQRTEQGDSAMYLCASRRTGDQSYEQYFGPGTRLTVT.